Included here is one TCR beta chain sequence, with context. No antigen is known for it. The data originate from a study of vaccination effects on CD4 cells after COVID-19. Antigen-specific CD4+ T cells were expanded with viral peptide pools in the ViraFEST assay before sequencing. Following culture for more than 9 days, CD4+ T cells were isolated. All study participants received two doses of BNT162b2 or mRNA-1273 vaccine. They grew two million PBMC in each well, adding 10 IU/ml IL-2 and 7.5 to 10 ug/ml peptides. Libraries were prepared by immunoSEQ multiplex PCR; TCRdb keeps only in-frame clonotypes and omits some of them. The table includes tens of thousands of clones, around 67% detected once. V shed 2 bases, J shed 5 bases, and the junction held 16 bases outside the gene matches. The CDR3 extends over 20 amino acids. Per germline, CDR1 ENHRY and CDR2 SYGVKD.

The chain is built from TRBV10-3 and TRBJ2-2; 11 nucleotides agree with TRBD2. This receptor was identified in a human donor who received a COVID-19 vaccine. The sequencing used CD4+ T cells from PBMCs cultured with HCoV-229E spike peptides, collected after COVID-19 vaccination. The CDR3 here is CAISEPPATSGSYHTGELFF. DNA of the CDR3: TGTGCCATCAGTGAGCCCCCCGCCACTAGCGGGAGTTACCATACCGGGGAGCTGTTTTTT.